The 18 T cell receptor beta chains in this list originate from one sample, sequenced in a study of Graves' ophthalmopathy and Graves' hyperthyroidism. RNA transcripts were the template, and TCR beta CDR3 regions were amplified from them. An opening RT-PCR round employed HTBI primers and preceded a second-round multiplex PCR. From the multiplex PCR reads, TCRdb called clonotypes with MiXCR, one entry per CDR3 protein. The table has about 640,000 distinct CDR3 sequences, under 50% seen once. Sequencing used peripheral blood. These receptors all stem from an adult man with Graves' ophthalmopathy.

The table lists this clonotype with many counts. J is TRBJ2-6 and V is TRBV7-3; TRBD1 or TRBD2 may be the D gene (6 bases each). Between the trimmed V and J ends, which lost 3 bases and 2 bases, there was a span of 11 bases. From germline, CDR1 is SGHTA and CDR2 FQGTGA. The CDR3 is made up of 16 amino acids. Here the CDR3 DNA reads TGTGCCAGCAGCTTTCAGGAGGGGGCTGGGGCCAACGTCCTGACTTTC. This translates into CASSFQEGAGANVLTF.

In its sample, this clonotype ranks as medium-sized. V usage is TRBV29-1 and J usage is TRBJ1-2, with D possibly TRBD1 on 5 matching bases. V shed 2 bases and J shed 5 bases, with 9 bases lying between them. There are 12 residues in the CDR3. Germline assignment: CDR1 SQVTM and CDR2 ANQGSEA. CDR3 nucleotides: TGCAGCGTTGAAAGGGGACTTTATGGCTACACCTTC. This sequence encodes CSVERGLYGYTF. The complete variable domain, with remaining parts taken from reference TRBV29-1 and TRBJ1-2, reads SAVISQKPSRDICQRGTSLTIQCQVDSQVTMMFWYRQQPGQSLTLIATANQGSEATYESGFVIDKFPISRPNLTFSTLTVSNMSPEDSSIYLCSVERGLYGYTFGSGTRLTVV.

As concerns this clonotype: It may be a read error: a sequence one base away is much more abundant. This sequence joins TRBV3-1 and TRBJ1-1, with no clear D. Trimming took 5 bases from V and 6 from J, leaving 13 bases between them. Germline V gene lookup returns CDR1 LGHDT and CDR2 YNNKEL (reference sequence). The CDR3 totals 13 residues. Here the CDR3 reads CASSRTGRAEAFF. For the CDR3, the DNA is TGTGCCAGCAGCAGGACGGGAAGGGCTGAAGCTTTCTTT.

The chain employs TRBV29-1 and TRBJ1-4; 8 positions agree with TRBD1. Trimming removed 7 bases from V and 7 bases from J; junction bases left unmatched: 14. This CDR3 region has 15 residues. Germline loops: CDR1 SQVTM, CDR2 ANQGSEA. For the CDR3, the DNA is TGCAGCGCCGACAGGGGAGGTCCGGCTGGTGAAAAACTGTTTTTT. This codes for CSADRGGPAGEKLFF.

The chain employs TRBV6-2 or TRBV6-3 and TRBJ2-3; D may be TRBD1 (7 bases). Between the trimmed V and J ends, which lost 8 bases and 3 bases, there was a span of 18 bases. Germline V gene lookup returns CDR1 MNHEY and CDR2 SVGEGT. The CDR3 contains 15 residues. CDR3 in amino acids: CASSQGGGPTDTQYF. CDR3 DNA: TGTGCCAGCTCTCAAGGAGGGGGCCCGACAGATACGCAGTATTTT.

This clonotype was seen repeatedly, ten times or more. CDR3: CASSLAIRGQENSPLHF. The DNA of the CDR3 is TGTGCCAGCAGCTTAGCCATCAGGGGACAGGAGAATTCACCCCTCCACTTT. This chain joins TRBV7-2 and TRBJ1-6; 8 nucleotides align to TRBD1. V lost 0 bases, J lost 7 bases, and 8 bases stayed unmatched. In germline, CDR1 is SGHTA, CDR2 FQGNSA. The CDR3 is made up of 17 amino acids.

This clonotype was detected many times. V gene TRBV7-6 combines with J gene TRBJ1-2, with 7 bases identical to TRBD1. Germline V gives CDR1 SGHVS, CDR2 FNYEAQ. This CDR3 has 13 amino acids. Germline trimming cut 8 bases from V and 6 bases from J; bases unmatched to any gene: 9. This CDR3 is CASFGYRGNGYTF. The CDR3 DNA reads as TGTGCCAGCTTTGGGTACAGGGGCAATGGCTACACCTTC.

This clonotype turned up a few times. J is TRBJ2-2 and V is TRBV11-3; tentatively, D is TRBD1 or TRBD2 (5 bases each). Trimming took 5 bases from V and 6 from J, leaving 13 bases between them. CDR3 length equals 14 residues. CDR1 SGHNT and CDR2 YENEEA come from the germline V gene. CDR3 nucleotides: TGTGCCAGCAGCCCCGTTCGAGGGGCCGGGGAGCTGTTTTTT. Its protein product is CASSPVRGAGELFF.

V usage is TRBV29-1 and J usage is TRBJ1-2, with D maybe TRBD1 (6 bases). Germline V gene lookup returns CDR1 SQVTM and CDR2 ANQGSEA. Trimming stripped 6 bases from V and 7 bases from J, with 21 bases between. This CDR3 comprises 14 residues. CDR3 amino acids: CSVRNGGGAGGYTF. The CDR3 nucleotides are TGCAGCGTCCGAAACGGCGGGGGCGCGGGTGGCTACACCTTC.

The chain links TRBV5-6 to TRBJ2-5; 7 bases agree with TRBD2. Germline CDR1 is SGHDT and CDR2 is YYEEEE. The CDR3 extends over 17 amino acids. Trimming took 0 bases from V and 2 from J; bases not matched to a gene: 10. The CDR3 protein is CASSLVGAGVPQETQYF. In DNA form, the CDR3 reads TGTGCCAGCAGCTTGGTTGGTGCGGGGGTACCACAAGAGACCCAGTACTTC.

The genes are TRBV29-1 and TRBJ2-5; the D gene could be TRBD1 or TRBD2 (5 bases each). Germline CDR1 and CDR2: SQVTM and ANQGSEA. The V and J ends lost 4 bases and 5 bases respectively, with 14 bases between them. The CDR3 runs 13 residues. This CDR3 is CSVVSGTQETQYF. The DNA for the CDR3 is TGCAGCGTTGTTTCGGGGACGCAGGAGACCCAGTACTTC.

This clonotype came up a few times. The chain has TRBV9 and TRBJ2-7; the match to TRBD2 covers 8 bases. Trimming took 4 bases from V and 4 from J; bases not matched to a gene: 7. The CDR3 is 14 amino acids. Germline CDR1 reads SGDLS; CDR2 reads YYNGEE. The CDR3 nucleotides are TGTGCCAGCAGCCCGGTGGGGACTAGGTACGAGCAGTACTTC. It encodes CASSPVGTRYEQYF.

This clonotype has just a few counts. This chain connects TRBV9 to TRBJ2-5; TRBD2 agrees at 9 bases. Trimming at V came to 2 bases and at J to 5 bases, leaving 10 bases not matched to a gene. There are 16 residues in the CDR3. Per the germline V gene, CDR1 is SGDLS and CDR2 is YYNGEE. The chain's CDR3 is CASSVLVAGGLETQYF. The CDR3 DNA reads TGTGCCAGCAGCGTGTTGGTTGCGGGGGGGCTTGAGACCCAGTACTTC.

Concerning this clonotype itself: A much larger clone lies one base from this, so it may be a read error. The chain combines TRBV7-6 with TRBJ1-2; a weak D match, TRBD1 (5 bases). CDR1 and CDR2 from the germline V gene are SGHVS and FNYEAQ. The CDR3 covers 15 residues. Trimming removed 5 bases at V and 2 bases at J, with 15 bases between. CDR3 region: CASSPGRTTNYGYTF. The CDR3 nucleotides are TGTGCCAGCAGCCCAGGGAGGACAACCAACTATGGCTACACCTTC. The full variable domain, its missing parts supplied by reference TRBV7-6 and TRBJ1-2, is GAGVSQSPRYKVTKRGQDVALRCDPISGHVSLYWYRQALGQGPEFLTYFNYEAQQDKSGLPNDRFSAERPEGSISTLTIQRTEQRDSAMYRCASSPGRTTNYGYTFGSGTRLTVV.

This clonotype turned up a few times. The chain links TRBV4-1 to TRBJ2-7; TRBD1 is a possible D gene (6 bases). V lost 0 bases to trimming and J lost 1 base, with 10 bases between them. CDR3 length: 15 amino acids. The V gene's germline CDR1 is MGHRA and CDR2 YSYEKL. The CDR3 DNA follows: TGCGCCAGCAGCCAAGATACAGGGTTGTCCTACGAGCAGTACTTC. Protein product: CASSQDTGLSYEQYF.

The rearrangement uses TRBV29-1 and TRBJ1-1; D unclear. The germline CDR1 and CDR2 sequences are SQVTM and ANQGSEA. This CDR3 comprises 13 residues. The CDR3 nucleotides read TGCAGAGTGACCTACGGTGGGAGCACTGAAGCTTTCTTT. Encoded protein: CRVTYGGSTEAFF.

This chain uses TRBV12-3 or TRBV12-4 with TRBJ1-1; no firm D call. Trimming stripped 6 bases from V and 2 bases from J, with 10 bases between. The CDR3 sequence is 13 residues long. In DNA form, the CDR3 reads TGTGCCAGCAGGCCTCAGGAAAACACTGAAGCTTTCTTT. Translation: CASRPQENTEAFF.

This clonotype was picked up many times. The rearrangement joins TRBV7-2 to TRBJ1-1; TRBD1 might be the D (5 bases). CDR3 length equals 13 residues. The V end lost 6 bases, the J end lost 0 bases, and 8 bases lay between the germline ends. Germline V gene sequence: CDR1 SGHTA, CDR2 FQGNSA. This CDR3 reads CASRLQVNTEAFF. The CDR3 DNA reads TGTGCCAGCAGATTACAGGTGAACACTGAAGCTTTCTTT.